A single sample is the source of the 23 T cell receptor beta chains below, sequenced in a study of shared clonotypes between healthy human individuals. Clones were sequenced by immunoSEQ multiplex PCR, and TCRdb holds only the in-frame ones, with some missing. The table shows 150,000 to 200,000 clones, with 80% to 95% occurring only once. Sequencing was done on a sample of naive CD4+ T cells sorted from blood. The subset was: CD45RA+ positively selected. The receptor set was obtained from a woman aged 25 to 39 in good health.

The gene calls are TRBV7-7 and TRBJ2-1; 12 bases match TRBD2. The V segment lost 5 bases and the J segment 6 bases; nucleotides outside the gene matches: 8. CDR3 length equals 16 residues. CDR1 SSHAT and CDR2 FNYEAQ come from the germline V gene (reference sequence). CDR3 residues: CASSQELAGGFNEQFF. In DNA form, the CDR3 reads TGTGCCAGCAGCCAGGAACTAGCGGGGGGATTCAATGAGCAGTTCTTC.

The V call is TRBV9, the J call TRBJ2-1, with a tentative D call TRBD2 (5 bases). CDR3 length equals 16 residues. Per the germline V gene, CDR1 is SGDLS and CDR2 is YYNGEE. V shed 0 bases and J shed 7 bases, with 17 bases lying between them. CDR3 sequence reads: CASSVGGSVGTNEQFF. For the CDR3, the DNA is TGTGCCAGCAGCGTAGGGGGTAGCGTCGGCACGAATGAGCAGTTCTTC.

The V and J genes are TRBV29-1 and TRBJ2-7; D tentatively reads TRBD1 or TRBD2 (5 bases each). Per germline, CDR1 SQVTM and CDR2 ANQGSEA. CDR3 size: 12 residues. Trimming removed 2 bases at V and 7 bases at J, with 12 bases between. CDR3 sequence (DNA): TGCAGCGTTGAAAGACTATGGGGGGAGCAGTACTTC. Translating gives CSVERLWGEQYF.

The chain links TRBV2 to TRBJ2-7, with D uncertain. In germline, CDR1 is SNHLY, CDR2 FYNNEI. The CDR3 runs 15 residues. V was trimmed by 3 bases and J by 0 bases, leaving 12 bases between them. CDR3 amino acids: CASSEISFSSYEQYF. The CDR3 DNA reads TGTGCCAGCAGTGAGATAAGCTTCAGCTCCTACGAGCAGTACTTC.

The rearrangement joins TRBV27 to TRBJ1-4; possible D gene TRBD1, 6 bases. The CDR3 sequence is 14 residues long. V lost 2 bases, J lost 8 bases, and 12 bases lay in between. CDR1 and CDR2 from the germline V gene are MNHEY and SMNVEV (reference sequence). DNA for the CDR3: TGTGCCAGCAGTTTAAACAGGGAGGGAGAAAAACTGTTTTTT. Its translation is CASSLNREGEKLFF.

CDR3 sequence reads: CASSSGNRGRGSSYEQYF. The CDR3 nucleotides read TGTGCCAGCAGCTCTGGGAATAGGGGACGGGGGAGCTCCTACGAGCAGTACTTC. The chain employs TRBV7-9 and TRBJ2-7; possibly TRBD2 for D (6 bases). Germline CDR1 and CDR2: SEHNR and FQNEAQ (reference sequence). V was shortened by 4 bases and J by 0 bases, with 22 bases between the two germline ends. The CDR3 is made up of 18 amino acids.

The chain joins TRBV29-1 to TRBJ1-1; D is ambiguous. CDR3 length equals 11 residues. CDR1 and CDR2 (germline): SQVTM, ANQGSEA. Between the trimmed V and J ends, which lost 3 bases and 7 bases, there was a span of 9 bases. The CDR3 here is CSVEIWDEAFF. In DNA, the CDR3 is TGCAGCGTTGAGATATGGGATGAAGCTTTCTTT. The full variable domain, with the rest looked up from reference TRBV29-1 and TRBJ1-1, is SAVISQKPSRDICQRGTSLTIQCQVDSQVTMMFWYRQQPGQSLTLIATANQGSEATYESGFVIDKFPISRPNLTFSTLTVSNMSPEDSSIYLCSVEIWDEAFFGQGTRLTVV.

CDR3 sequence (DNA): TGCAGTGCTAGGTCTGAACTAGCGGCGTACTTC. The encoded protein is CSARSELAAYF. J is TRBJ2-7 and V is TRBV20-1; TRBD2 aligns across 8 bases. After removal of 3 bases from V and 12 bases from J, the junction contained 7 bases not matched to a gene. The CDR3 consists of 11 residues. Germline lookup yields CDR1 DFQATT and CDR2 SNEGSKA (reference sequence).

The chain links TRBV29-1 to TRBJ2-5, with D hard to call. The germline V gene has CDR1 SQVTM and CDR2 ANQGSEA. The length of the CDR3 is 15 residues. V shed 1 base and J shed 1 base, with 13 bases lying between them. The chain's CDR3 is CSVEAWQSPQETQYF. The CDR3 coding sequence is TGCAGCGTTGAAGCTTGGCAGAGCCCCCAAGAGACCCAGTACTTC.

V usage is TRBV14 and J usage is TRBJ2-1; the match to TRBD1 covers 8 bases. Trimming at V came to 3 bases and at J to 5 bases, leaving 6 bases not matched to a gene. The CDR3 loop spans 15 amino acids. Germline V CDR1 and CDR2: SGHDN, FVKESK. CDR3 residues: CASSHRQGTDNEQFF. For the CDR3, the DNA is TGTGCCAGCAGCCACAGACAGGGGACTGACAATGAGCAGTTCTTC.

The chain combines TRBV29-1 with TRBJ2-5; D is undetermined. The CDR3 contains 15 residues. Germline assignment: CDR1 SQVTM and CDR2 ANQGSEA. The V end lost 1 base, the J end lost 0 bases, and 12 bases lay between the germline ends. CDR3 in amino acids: CSVEGPKGNQETQYF. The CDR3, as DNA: TGCAGCGTTGAAGGACCCAAGGGAAACCAAGAGACCCAGTACTTC.

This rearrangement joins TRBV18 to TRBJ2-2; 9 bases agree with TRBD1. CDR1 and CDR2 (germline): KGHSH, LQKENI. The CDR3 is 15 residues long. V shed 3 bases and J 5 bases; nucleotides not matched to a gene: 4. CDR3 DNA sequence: TGTGCCAGCTCACCGACAGGGGGAAGTACCGGGGAGCTGTTTTTT. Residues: CASSPTGGSTGELFF.

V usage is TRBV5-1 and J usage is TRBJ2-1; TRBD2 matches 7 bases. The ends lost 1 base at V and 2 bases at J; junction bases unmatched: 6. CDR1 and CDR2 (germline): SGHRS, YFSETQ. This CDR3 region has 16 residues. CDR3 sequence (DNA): TGCGCCAGCAGCTTGACTCCTAGCGGAACCTACAATGAGCAGTTCTTC. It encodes CASSLTPSGTYNEQFF.

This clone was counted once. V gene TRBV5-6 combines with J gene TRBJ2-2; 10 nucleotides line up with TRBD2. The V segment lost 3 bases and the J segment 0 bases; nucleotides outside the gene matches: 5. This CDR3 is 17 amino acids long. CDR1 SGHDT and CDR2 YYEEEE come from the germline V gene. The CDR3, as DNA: TGTGCCAGCAGCTCCCGACTAGCGGGCACGAACACCGGGGAGCTGTTTTTT. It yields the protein CASSSRLAGTNTGELFF. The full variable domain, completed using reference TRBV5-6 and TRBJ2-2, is DAGVTQSPTHLIKTRGQQVTLRCSPKSGHDTVSWYQQALGQGPQFIFQYYEEEERQRGNFPDRFSGHQFPNYSSELNVNALLLGDSALYLCASSSRLAGTNTGELFFGEGSRLTVL.

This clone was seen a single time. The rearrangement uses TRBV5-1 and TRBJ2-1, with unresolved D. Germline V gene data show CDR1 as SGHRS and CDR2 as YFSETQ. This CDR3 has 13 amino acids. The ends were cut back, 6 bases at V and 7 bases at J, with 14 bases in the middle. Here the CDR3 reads CASTSTGVNEQFF. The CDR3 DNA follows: TGCGCCAGCACATCGACTGGGGTTAATGAGCAGTTCTTC.

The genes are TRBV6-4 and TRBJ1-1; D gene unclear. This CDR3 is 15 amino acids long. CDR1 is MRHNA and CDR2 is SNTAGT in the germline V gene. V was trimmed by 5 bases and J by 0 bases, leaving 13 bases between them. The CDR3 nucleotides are TGTGCCAGCAGTAAGAGTTCGGCGATGAACACTGAAGCTTTCTTT. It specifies CASSKSSAMNTEAFF.

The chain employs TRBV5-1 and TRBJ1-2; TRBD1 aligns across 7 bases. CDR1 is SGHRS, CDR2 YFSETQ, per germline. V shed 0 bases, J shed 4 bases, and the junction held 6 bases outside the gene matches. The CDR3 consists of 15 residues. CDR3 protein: CASSLARGDFYGYTF. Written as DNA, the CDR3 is TGCGCCAGCAGCTTGGCCAGGGGGGACTTCTATGGCTACACCTTC.

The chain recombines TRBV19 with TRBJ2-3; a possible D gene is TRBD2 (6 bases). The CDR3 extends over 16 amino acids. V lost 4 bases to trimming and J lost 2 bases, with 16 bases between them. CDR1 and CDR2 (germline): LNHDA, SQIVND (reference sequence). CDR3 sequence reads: CASSTQSGGSTDTQYF. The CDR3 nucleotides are TGTGCCAGTAGTACCCAGTCTGGGGGGTCCACAGATACGCAGTATTTT.

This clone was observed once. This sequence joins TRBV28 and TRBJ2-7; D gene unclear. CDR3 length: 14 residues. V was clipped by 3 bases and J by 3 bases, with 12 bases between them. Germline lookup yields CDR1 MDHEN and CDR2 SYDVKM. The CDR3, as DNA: TGTGCCAGCAGTTTTCCTAGGGATTTCTACGAGCAGTACTTC. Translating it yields CASSFPRDFYEQYF.

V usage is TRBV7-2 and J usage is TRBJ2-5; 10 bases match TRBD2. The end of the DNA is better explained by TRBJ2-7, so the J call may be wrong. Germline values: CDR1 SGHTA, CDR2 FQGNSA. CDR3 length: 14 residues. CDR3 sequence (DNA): TGTGCCAGCAGCTTTCTAGCGGGAGCCAACGAGCAGTACTTC. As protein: CASSFLAGANEQYF.

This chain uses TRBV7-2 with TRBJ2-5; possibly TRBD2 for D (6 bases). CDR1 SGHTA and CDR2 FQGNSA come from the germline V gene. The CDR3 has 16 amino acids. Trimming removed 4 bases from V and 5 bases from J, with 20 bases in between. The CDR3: CASSSMVGGDGETQYF. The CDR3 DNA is TGTGCCAGCAGCTCCATGGTGGGGGGTGATGGGGAGACCCAGTACTTC. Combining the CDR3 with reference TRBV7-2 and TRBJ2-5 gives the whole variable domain GAGVSQSPSNKVTEKGKDVELRCDPISGHTALYWYRQSLGQGLEFLIYFQGNSAPDKSGLPSDRFSAERTGGSVSTLTIQRTQQEDSAVYLCASSSMVGGDGETQYFGPGTRLLVL.

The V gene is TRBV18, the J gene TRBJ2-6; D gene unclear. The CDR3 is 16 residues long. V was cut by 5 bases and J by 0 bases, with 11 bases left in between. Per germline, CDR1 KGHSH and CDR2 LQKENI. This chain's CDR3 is CASSNALSSGANVLTF. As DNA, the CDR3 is TGTGCCAGCTCAAACGCCCTGAGCTCTGGGGCCAACGTCCTGACTTTC.

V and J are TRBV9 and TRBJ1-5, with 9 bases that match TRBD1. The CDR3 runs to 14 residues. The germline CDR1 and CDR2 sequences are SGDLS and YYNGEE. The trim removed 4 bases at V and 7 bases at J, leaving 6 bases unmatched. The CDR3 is CASSTTGGAQPQHF. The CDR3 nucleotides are TGTGCCAGCAGCACTACAGGGGGCGCACAGCCCCAGCATTTT. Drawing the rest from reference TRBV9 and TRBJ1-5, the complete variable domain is DSGVTQTPKHLITATGQRVTLRCSPRSGDLSVYWYQQSLDQGLQFLIQYYNGEERAKGNILERFSAQQFPDLHSELNLSSLELGDSALYFCASSTTGGAQPQHFGDGTRLSIL.